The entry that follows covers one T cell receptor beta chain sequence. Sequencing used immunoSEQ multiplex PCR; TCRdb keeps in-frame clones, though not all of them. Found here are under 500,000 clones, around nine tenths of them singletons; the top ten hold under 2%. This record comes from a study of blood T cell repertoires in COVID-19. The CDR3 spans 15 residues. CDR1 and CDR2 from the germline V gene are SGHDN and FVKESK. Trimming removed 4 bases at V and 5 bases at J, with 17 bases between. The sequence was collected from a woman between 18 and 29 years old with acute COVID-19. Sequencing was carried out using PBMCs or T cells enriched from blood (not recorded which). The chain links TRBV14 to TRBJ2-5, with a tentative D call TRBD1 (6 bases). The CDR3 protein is CASSPYNRAWETQYF. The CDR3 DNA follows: TGTGCCAGCAGCCCCTATAACAGGGCTTGGGAGACCCAGTACTTC. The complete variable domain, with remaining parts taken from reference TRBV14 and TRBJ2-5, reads EAGVTQFPSHSVIEKGQTVTLRCDPISGHDNLYWYRRVMGKEIKFLLHFVKESKQDESGMPNNRFLAERTGGTYSTLKVQPAELEDSGVYFCASSPYNRAWETQYFGPGTRLLVL.